The 28 T cell receptor beta chains below all came from one sample that was sequenced in a study of T cells in severe cutaneous drug reactions. TCR subtype-specific primers in iRepertoire multiplex PCR prepared libraries for bulk and single-cell sequencing. TCRdb reprocessed the multiplex PCR reads, keeping one entry per CDR3 protein, no DNA. The sample features 6,000 or so distinct CDR3 sequences, with more than 25% in its top ten. The donors had carbamazepine-induced Stevens-Johnson syndrome or toxic epidermal necrolysis. The source material was cells from a skin blister. The source of these receptors is a human donor with toxic epidermal necrolysis, a severe cutaneous drug reaction.

The chain employs TRBV19 and TRBJ2-7; TCRdb designates TRBD2, a call that cannot be tested without DNA. The CDR3 extends over 13 amino acids. Germline loops: CDR1 LNHDA, CDR2 SQIVND (reference sequence). The CDR3 reads CASTPGGRGEQYF.

This clonotype is classed as medium-sized (0.01 to 0.1%) by frequency. The chain joins TRBV29-1 to TRBJ2-7. The CDR3 extends over 12 amino acids. Germline V gene data show CDR1 as SQVTM and CDR2 as ANQGSEA. CDR3 protein: CSVEGHTYEQYF.

The chain has TRBV19 and TRBJ2-7. The CDR3 loop spans 15 amino acids. Germline V gene sequence: CDR1 LNHDA, CDR2 SQIVND (reference sequence). The CDR3 sequence is CASSIADRSSYEQYF.

The CDR3: CASSWGFGNEQFF. The chain couples TRBV4-1 to TRBJ2-1; the TCRdb D gene call, TRBD1, has no DNA to confirm it. This CDR3 has 13 residues. Germline CDR1 reads MGHRA; CDR2 reads YSYEKL.

According to its frequency, this clonotype is medium-sized. The chain joins TRBV5-4 to TRBJ2-7; TCRdb picks TRBD1, but there is no DNA to check that call. The CDR3 runs 15 residues. Germline CDR1 SGHNT, CDR2 YYREEE (reference sequence). The CDR3 region is CASSLAGGASYEQYF.

The chain has TRBV7-8 and TRBJ2-1. This CDR3 spans 15 amino acids. Germline values: CDR1 SGHVS, CDR2 FQNEAQ. The CDR3 here is CASSSLAGVHNEQFF.

The chain employs TRBV28 and TRBJ1-4; TCRdb's D call of TRBD1 is untestable without DNA. Germline V gene data show CDR1 as MDHEN and CDR2 as SYDVKM. The CDR3 contains 12 residues. The CDR3: CASSPGGEKLFF.

This chain's CDR3 is CASSQKSGRAGNEQFF. V is TRBV7-9 and J is TRBJ2-1; TCRdb designates TRBD2, a call that cannot be tested without DNA. The CDR3 is 16 amino acids. Germline CDR1 reads SEHNR; CDR2 reads FQNEAQ (reference sequence).

This chain connects TRBV2 to TRBJ2-3. The CDR3 runs to 12 residues. The V gene's germline CDR1 is SNHLY and CDR2 FYNNEI. CDR3 protein: CASSDGTDTQYF.

This chain joins TRBV24-1 and TRBJ1-2; TCRdb picks TRBD1, but there is no DNA to check that call. The V gene's germline CDR1 is KGHDR and CDR2 SFDVKD. The CDR3 is 18 amino acids. The CDR3 reads CATSDLGTGALCLYGYTF.

This sequence joins TRBV27 and TRBJ2-3. There are 14 residues in the CDR3. Germline V gene sequence: CDR1 MNHEY, CDR2 SMNVEV (reference sequence). The CDR3: CASSLVGSTDTQYF.

By frequency, this clonotype registers large. This chain joins TRBV12-3 or TRBV12-4 and TRBJ2-2; TCRdb's assignment of TRBD1 cannot be checked, as there is no DNA. The CDR3 is made up of 12 amino acids. Here the CDR3 reads CASSQGSGELFF.

This rearrangement joins TRBV27 to TRBJ2-2; with no DNA, the TCRdb D assignment of TRBD2 cannot be verified. The CDR3 sequence is 15 residues long. Germline CDR1 MNHEY, CDR2 SMNVEV (reference sequence). The CDR3: CASSRLAGEAGELFF.

J is TRBJ2-1 and V is TRBV6-4; TCRdb's D gene call, TRBD2, goes unchecked for lack of DNA. CDR1 MRHNA and CDR2 SNTAGT come from the germline V gene. The CDR3 contains 12 residues. CDR3 in amino acids: CASNEGRNEQFF.

V is TRBV7-9 and J is TRBJ1-1. The CDR3 is made up of 14 amino acids. The germline V gene encodes CDR1 SEHNR and CDR2 FQNEAQ (reference sequence). The CDR3 reads CASSFSTGRDEAFF.

V is TRBV11-2 and J is TRBJ2-2; there is no DNA to check the TCRdb D call of TRBD2. In germline, CDR1 is SGHAT, CDR2 FQNNGV. This CDR3 has 17 residues. Here the CDR3 reads CASSSLGGETLPGELFF.

This chain uses TRBV3-1 with TRBJ2-5; lacking DNA, the TRBD2 call made by TCRdb goes unchecked. There are 15 residues in the CDR3. Germline V gene data show CDR1 as LGHDT and CDR2 as YNNKEL (reference sequence). The CDR3 is CASSQGTSAGETQYF.

The rearrangement links TRBV9 to TRBJ1-6; TCRdb lists TRBD1, though no DNA is available to test this call. From germline, CDR1 is SGDLS and CDR2 YYNGEE. The CDR3 spans 17 residues. This CDR3 is CASSPTRTPRANSPLHF.

V gene TRBV5-1 combines with J gene TRBJ2-1; TCRdb selects TRBD2, and the lack of DNA leaves this call unchecked. Germline V gives CDR1 SGHRS, CDR2 YFSETQ. The CDR3 is 17 amino acids. CDR3 sequence: CASSLESSGRLYNEQFF.

This rearrangement joins TRBV20-1 to TRBJ2-7; TCRdb designates TRBD1, a call that cannot be tested without DNA. Germline V gives CDR1 DFQATT, CDR2 SNEGSKA (reference sequence). This CDR3 is 16 amino acids long. The CDR3 region is CSAKRAGVSLTYEQYF.

The chain joins TRBV30 to TRBJ1-1; with no DNA, the TCRdb D assignment of TRBD1 cannot be verified. This CDR3 comprises 15 residues. Germline CDR1 and CDR2: GTSNPN and SVGIG (reference sequence). The CDR3 here is CAWIKKGEGRTEAFF.

This clonotype is labeled large based on frequency. V and J are TRBV12-3 or TRBV12-4 and TRBJ1-4. The CDR3 spans 11 residues. The CDR3: CASSLNEKLFF.

V and J are TRBV7-2 and TRBJ1-5; no DNA is available, so the TRBD1 call from TCRdb remains unchecked. Germline V gene lookup returns CDR1 SGHTA and CDR2 FQGNSA. The CDR3 length is 16 residues. The CDR3 is CASSLTPRGGNQPQHF.

The chain combines TRBV25-1 with TRBJ2-5; the D call from TCRdb, TRBD2, cannot be confirmed without DNA. The CDR3 is 13 residues long. Germline V CDR1 and CDR2: MGHDK, SYGVNS. CDR3 region: CASSDLATETQYF.

In terms of frequency, this clonotype is medium-sized. The chain recombines TRBV7-6 with TRBJ2-1. Germline values: CDR1 SGHVS, CDR2 FNYEAQ. CDR3 length: 11 amino acids. The CDR3 is CASSDGREQFF.

CDR3 loop: CASSGGFEQYF. The chain couples TRBV12-3 or TRBV12-4 to TRBJ2-7; TCRdb selects TRBD1, and the lack of DNA leaves this call unchecked. This CDR3 comprises 11 residues.

The chain couples TRBV27 to TRBJ1-3; checking the TCRdb D call of TRBD1 is not possible without DNA. The CDR3 consists of 14 residues. Looked up from germline, CDR1 is MNHEY and CDR2 is SMNVEV (reference sequence). CDR3 region: CASSGGGIGNTIYF.

This clonotype counts as large (0.1 to 1%) by frequency. The chain has TRBV6-6 and TRBJ2-1. The CDR3 spans 12 residues. CDR1 MNHNY and CDR2 SVGAGI come from the germline V gene (reference sequence). This CDR3 reads CASSWIVNEQFF.